This T cell receptor (beta chain) derives from a study of T cell changes during pregnancy in multiple sclerosis. The table came from immunoSEQ multiplex PCR; TCRdb's copy has only in-frame clones and leaves some out. The sample records 70,000 to 100,000 clones, 85% to 95% being singletons. Germline V CDR1 and CDR2: SGHVS, FNYEAQ. Trimming shortened V by 5 bases and J by 1 base, and 19 bases separated the two germline ends. The CDR3 is made up of 17 amino acids. The chain uses TRBV7-6 and TRBJ2-3; tentatively, D is TRBD1 (6 bases). This receptor was obtained from a female donor with multiple sclerosis, enrolled in a pregnancy study. The sequenced sample was peripheral blood, obtained in the first trimester of pregnancy. CDR3 nucleotides: TGTGCCAGCAGCCCCCCCCGGACAGAAGTGGGCACAGATACGCAGTATTTT. This gives the protein CASSPPRTEVGTDTQYF.